This passage covers 29 T cell receptor beta chains from one sample sequenced in a study of Ad26.COV2.S vaccination and SARS-CoV-2 variants. Treatment meaning: roughly 18 received Ad26.COV2.S at low or high dose, single or two shots; roughly five received placebo; per-sample allocation not given. Samples came from day 63 after the first vaccine or placebo injection. Assay: immunoSEQ multiplex PCR; the TCRdb copy retains only in-frame clones and omits some. Of hundreds of thousands of clones in the sample, approximately 92% were seen once. The specimen was peripheral blood, collected in a trial of Ad26.COV2.S vaccine versus placebo. Receptors originate from a person aged 18-60 years who received the Ad26.COV2.S COVID-19 vaccine or a placebo.

The J gene is TRBJ2-7, the V gene TRBV7-8, with a weak D call TRBD2 (5 bases). The germline V and J ends were trimmed by 1 base and 3 bases, with 13 bases remaining between them. The CDR3 sequence is 15 residues long. Germline loops: CDR1 SGHVS, CDR2 FQNEAQ. CDR3: CASSLGTGVRYEQYF. The CDR3 DNA is TGTGCCAGCAGCTTAGGGACTGGGGTGCGCTACGAGCAGTACTTC.

The chain couples TRBV30 to TRBJ2-2, with 8 bases fitting TRBD1. The germline CDR1 and CDR2 sequences are GTSNPN and SVGIG (reference sequence). CDR3 length equals 14 residues. V shed 4 bases and J 8 bases; nucleotides not matched to a gene: 9. The chain's CDR3 is CAWTTGVGLGELFF. DNA for the CDR3: TGTGCCTGGACGACAGGGGTGGGGTTGGGGGAGCTGTTTTTT. Variable domain in full (rest from reference TRBV30 and TRBJ2-2): SQTIHQWPATLVQPVGSPLSLECTVEGTSNPNLYWYRQAAGRGLQLLFYSVGIGQISSEVPQNLSASRPQDRQFILSSKKLLLSDSGFYLCAWTTGVGLGELFFGEGSRLTVL.

The CDR3: CASTLSRTGVLKDYGYTF. The CDR3 DNA reads TGTGCCAGTACACTAAGTCGGACAGGGGTTTTGAAAGACTATGGCTACACCTTC. The chain combines TRBV19 with TRBJ1-2; 9 bases fit TRBD1. Germline CDR1 is LNHDA and CDR2 is SQIVND (reference sequence). V shed 7 bases and J 3 bases; nucleotides not matched to a gene: 18. The CDR3 has 18 residues.

This clone appeared a few times. The rearrangement links TRBV6-5 to TRBJ2-7; D possibly corresponds to TRBD1 (5 bases). V lost 6 bases to trimming and J lost 3 bases, with 15 bases between them. Germline V gene data show CDR1 as MNHEY and CDR2 as SVGAGI. This CDR3 has 14 residues. The CDR3 bases are TGTGCCAGCAGACCCTACCAGGGATTCTACGAGCAGTACTTC. As protein: CASRPYQGFYEQYF.

The chain is built from TRBV5-1 and TRBJ2-7; D may correspond to TRBD1 or TRBD2 (7 bases each). CDR1 and CDR2 from the germline V gene are SGHRS and YFSETQ. V was cut by 1 base and J by 4 bases, with 15 bases left in between. The CDR3 length is 15 residues. As DNA, the CDR3 is TGCGCCAGCAGCTTGCGCGGGGGCAGGGGGTACGAGCAGTACTTC. This gives the protein CASSLRGGRGYEQYF. The variable domain in full, with the rest retrieved from reference TRBV5-1 and TRBJ2-7, is KAGVTQTPRYLIKTRGQQVTLSCSPISGHRSVSWYQQTPGQGLQFLFEYFSETQRNKGNFPGRFSGRQFSNSRSEMNVSTLELGDSALYLCASSLRGGRGYEQYFGPGTRLTVT.

The sample holds one count of this clone. The chain combines TRBV10-3 with TRBJ1-1; no reliable D call. The CDR3 loop spans 15 amino acids. Germline loops: CDR1 ENHRY, CDR2 SYGVKD. The ends were cut back, 0 bases at V and 0 bases at J, with 8 bases in the middle. The CDR3 DNA reads TGTGCCATCAGTGAGTCGACTGGGGTGAACACTGAAGCTTTCTTT. Protein: CAISESTGVNTEAFF.

The chain has TRBV30 and TRBJ2-4; 12 bases line up with TRBD2. V shed 0 bases and J 8 bases; nucleotides not matched to a gene: 5. Germline V lookup: CDR1 GTSNPN, CDR2 SVGIG (reference sequence). This CDR3 is 15 amino acids long. The CDR3 coding sequence is TGTGCCTGGAGTGTACTAGCGGGGGGTACTTACATTCAGTACTTC. This sequence encodes CAWSVLAGGTYIQYF. The full variable domain, its missing parts supplied by reference TRBV30 and TRBJ2-4, is SQTIHQWPATLVQPVGSPLSLECTVEGTSNPNLYWYRQAAGRGLQLLFYSVGIGQISSEVPQNLSASRPQDRQFILSSKKLLLSDSGFYLCAWSVLAGGTYIQYFGAGTRLSVL.

The chain is built from TRBV9 and TRBJ2-3; 8 bases line up with TRBD2. This CDR3 contains 17 residues. The germline gives CDR1 SGDLS, CDR2 YYNGEE. Losses at the gene ends were 4 bases for V and 4 bases for J; bases not matched to a gene: 14. The CDR3, as DNA: TGTGCCAGCAGCCTCCCCCTCTCAAGCGGGAGCGCAGATACGCAGTATTTT. Its translation: CASSLPLSSGSADTQYF.

To note about this clone: The same CDR3 arises from other DNA sequences in this sample as well. The chain recombines TRBV6-5 with TRBJ2-1; no clear D. Trimming removed 3 bases at V and 7 bases at J, with 7 bases between. Germline assignment: CDR1 MNHEY and CDR2 SVGAGI. CDR3 length: 12 amino acids. CDR3 in amino acids: CASSYVGNEQFF. As DNA, the CDR3 is TGTGCCAGCAGTTATGTAGGGAATGAGCAGTTCTTC.

V gene TRBV10-3 combines with J gene TRBJ2-3; D ambiguous. Germline CDR1 is ENHRY and CDR2 is SYGVKD. Trimming pared 4 bases from V and 3 bases from J, leaving 8 bases between. This CDR3 has 13 amino acids. CDR3 sequence (DNA): TGTGCCATCAGTGTGATCGAAACAGATACGCAGTATTTT. Residues: CAISVIETDTQYF.

The chain links TRBV6-5 to TRBJ2-3, with TRBD1 matching 9 bases. The CDR3 extends over 15 amino acids. V was clipped by 6 bases and J by 1 base; unmatched bases: 5. From germline, CDR1 is MNHEY and CDR2 SVGAGI. CDR3 residues: CASSAQGAGTDTQYF. The CDR3 DNA reads as TGTGCCAGCAGCGCACAGGGGGCGGGCACAGATACGCAGTATTTT.

This chain joins TRBV30 and TRBJ1-2; TRBD1 might be the D (5 bases). CDR3 length: 13 residues. Germline-derived CDR1 and CDR2 are GTSNPN and SVGIG (reference sequence). V was cut by 2 bases and J by 7 bases, with 14 bases left in between. CDR3 loop: CAWSTSGLSGYTF. CDR3 nucleotide sequence: TGTGCCTGGAGTACGTCGGGGCTTAGTGGCTACACCTTC.

The chain couples TRBV18 to TRBJ2-6, with 7 positions matching TRBD1. With 3 bases clipped from V and 1 base from J, the junction kept 6 bases outside the gene matches. The CDR3 has 17 amino acids. CDR1 and CDR2 from the germline V gene are KGHSH and LQKENI. The CDR3 DNA is TGTGCCAGCTCACCGTCGGGACAGTCGTCTGGGGCCAACGTCCTGACTTTC. Residues: CASSPSGQSSGANVLTF.

The chain combines TRBV11-3 with TRBJ2-1; no reliable D call. This CDR3 region has 12 residues. Germline lookup yields CDR1 SGHNT and CDR2 YENEEA. V was clipped by 5 bases and J by 6 bases, with 8 bases between them. The CDR3 loop is CASSPRTNEQFF. The CDR3, as DNA: TGTGCCAGCAGCCCAAGAACCAATGAGCAGTTCTTC. The full variable domain, with the rest looked up from reference TRBV11-3 and TRBJ2-1, is EAGVVQSPRYKIIEKKQPVAFWCNPISGHNTLYWYLQNLGQGPELLIRYENEEAVDDSQLPKDRFSAERLKGVDSTLKIQPAELGDSAVYLCASSPRTNEQFFGPGTRLTVL.

This clone was seen only once. The chain uses TRBV19 and TRBJ1-1; D perhaps matches TRBD1 (5 bases). The germline gives CDR1 LNHDA, CDR2 SQIVND (reference sequence). The ends were cut back, 6 bases at V and 4 bases at J, with 18 bases in the middle. The length of the CDR3 is 15 residues. The CDR3 DNA reads as TGTGCCAGTAGGAAGACTCAGGGATGGGGCACTGAAGCTTTCTTT. It specifies CASRKTQGWGTEAFF.

The genes are TRBV19 and TRBJ2-1; 9 nucleotides agree with TRBD2. CDR1 is LNHDA, CDR2 SQIVND, per germline (reference sequence). V dropped 6 bases and J dropped 2; count of bases not matched to a gene: 5. The CDR3 consists of 15 residues. CDR3 nucleotides: TGTGCCAGTAGGAAAGCGGGAGGACCCTACAATGAGCAGTTCTTC. Translation: CASRKAGGPYNEQFF. Drawing the rest from reference TRBV19 and TRBJ2-1, the complete variable domain is DGGITQSPKYLFRKEGQNVTLSCEQNLNHDAMYWYRQDPGQGLRLIYYSQIVNDFQKGDIAEGYSVSREKKESFPLTVTSAQKNPTAFYLCASRKAGGPYNEQFFGPGTRLTVL.

The chain uses TRBV6-5 and TRBJ2-2; D gene ambiguous. Trimming took 0 bases from V and 4 from J, leaving 12 bases between them. Per the germline V gene, CDR1 is MNHEY and CDR2 is SVGAGI. The CDR3 is made up of 16 amino acids. The CDR3 is CASSYSGNGGTGELFF. CDR3 coding DNA: TGTGCCAGCAGTTACTCGGGAAACGGTGGCACCGGGGAGCTGTTTTTT.

The genes are TRBV11-2 and TRBJ2-1; 8 bases are shared with TRBD2. This CDR3 is built from 16 residues. Germline trimming cut 0 bases from V and 8 bases from J; bases unmatched to any gene: 9. The germline V gene encodes CDR1 SGHAT and CDR2 FQNNGV. CDR3 coding DNA: TGTGCCAGCAGCTTAGATATAACGGGAGGGCCCGATGAGCAGTTCTTC. Residues: CASSLDITGGPDEQFF.

The chain joins TRBV5-4 to TRBJ2-2, with 8 bases that match TRBD2. V shed 0 bases, J shed 2 bases, and the junction held 6 bases outside the gene matches. CDR3 size: 17 residues. Per the germline V gene, CDR1 is SGHNT and CDR2 is YYREEE (reference sequence). The CDR3 DNA reads TGTGCCAGCAGCTTGGCTGTAGCGGGAATCAACACCGGGGAGCTGTTTTTT. Protein: CASSLAVAGINTGELFF.

This chain links TRBV7-6 with TRBJ2-7; 8 positions match TRBD1. The ends lost 0 bases at V and 1 base at J; junction bases unmatched: 8. The CDR3 runs 17 residues. The germline CDR1 and CDR2 sequences are SGHVS and FNYEAQ. CDR3 amino acids: CASSLAAQGAVSYEQYF. In DNA, the CDR3 is TGTGCCAGCAGCTTAGCGGCTCAGGGGGCTGTGTCCTACGAGCAGTACTTC.

The V and J genes are TRBV11-2 and TRBJ2-7; TRBD2 might be the D (5 bases). The germline V gene has CDR1 SGHAT and CDR2 FQNNGV. The CDR3 extends over 15 amino acids. V lost 2 bases, J lost 2 bases, and 13 bases lay in between. CDR3 in DNA: TGTGCCAGCAGCTTAACCGGGGAGCCGACCTACGAGCAGTACTTC. It is translated as CASSLTGEPTYEQYF.

V and J are TRBV4-2 and TRBJ2-2; no clear D. The CDR3 has 19 residues. The germline CDR1 and CDR2 sequences are LGHNA and YNFKEQ. Trimming stripped 0 bases from V and 4 bases from J, with 21 bases between. The CDR3 DNA reads as TGTGCCAGCAGCCAAGATTTACAGATTAATAACGGTGGCACCGGGGAGCTGTTTTTT. Translation: CASSQDLQINNGGTGELFF.

The chain couples TRBV18 to TRBJ2-6; D is unresolved. Germline CDR1 KGHSH, CDR2 LQKENI. V was pared by 3 bases and J by 3 bases, with 9 bases between. The CDR3 has 15 amino acids. The chain's CDR3 is CASSPPESGANVLTF. The CDR3 DNA is TGTGCCAGCTCACCGCCAGAAAGTGGGGCCAACGTCCTGACTTTC.

This chain uses TRBV4-3 with TRBJ1-1; D gene uncertain. The V end was cut by 1 base, the J end by 5 bases, with 11 bases between. The CDR3 is 14 amino acids. Germline-derived CDR1 and CDR2 are LGHNA and YSLEER. CDR3: CASSQGVEGTEAFF. The CDR3 DNA reads TGCGCCAGCAGCCAAGGGGTGGAAGGGACTGAAGCTTTCTTT.

This sequence joins TRBV4-2 and TRBJ2-7; D ambiguous. This CDR3 has 11 amino acids. V dropped 5 bases and J dropped 3 bases, with 5 bases sitting between them. Germline CDR1 reads LGHNA; CDR2 reads YNFKEQ. The CDR3 spells CASSGIYEQYF. CDR3 nucleotides: TGTGCCAGCAGCGGCATCTACGAGCAGTACTTC.

The chain couples TRBV30 to TRBJ2-7, with a possible D match to TRBD2 (6 bases). V was trimmed by 0 bases and J by 1 base, leaving 7 bases between them. CDR3 size: 13 residues. Germline lookup yields CDR1 GTSNPN and CDR2 SVGIG (reference sequence). CDR3 nucleotide sequence: TGTGCCTGGAGTGTGGGGGGATCCTACGAGCAGTACTTC. Its protein product is CAWSVGGSYEQYF.

The V call is TRBV19, the J call TRBJ2-7; 9 bases agree with TRBD1. There are 13 residues in the CDR3. The J segment lost 3 bases and the V segment lost 6 bases, leaving 3 bases of the junction unmatched. From germline, CDR1 is LNHDA and CDR2 SQIVND (reference sequence). CDR3 in amino acids: CASSQGQGYEQYF. The CDR3 nucleotides are TGTGCCAGTAGCCAGGGACAGGGCTACGAGCAGTACTTC.

The chain is built from TRBV7-3 and TRBJ2-1; 16 positions agree with TRBD2. CDR1 and CDR2 (germline): SGHTA, FQGTGA. The CDR3 spans 21 residues. V trimming: 1 base; J trimming: 1 base; junction bases outside the gene matches: 10. The CDR3 bases are TGTGCCAGCAGCTTAAAAGGGACTAGCGGGAGGGTAGGGGTATCCTACAATGAGCAGTTCTTC. Its translation: CASSLKGTSGRVGVSYNEQFF. Full variable domain (outside the CDR3, taken from reference TRBV7-3 and TRBJ2-1): GAGVSQTPSNKVTEKGKYVELRCDPISGHTALYWYRQSLGQGPEFLIYFQGTGAADDSGLPNDRFFAVRPEGSVSTLKIQRTERGDSAVYLCASSLKGTSGRVGVSYNEQFFGPGTRLTVL.

This clone was counted between two and nine times. CDR3 loop: CASSLQGGGFRNEQFF. CDR3 nucleotide sequence: TGTGCCAGCAGCTTACAGGGAGGGGGTTTCAGGAATGAGCAGTTCTTC. The genes are TRBV7-3 and TRBJ2-1; D may be TRBD2 (7 bases). The germline V and J ends were trimmed by 2 bases and 7 bases, with 18 bases remaining between them. Germline assignment: CDR1 SGHTA and CDR2 FQGTGA. The CDR3 extends over 16 amino acids.